This T cell receptor (beta chain) stems from a study of blood T cell repertoires in COVID-19. Study-level information: Some COVID-19 samples were acute and others convalescent; all came from the United States, Italy and Spain. PBMCs, B-cell-depleted T cells, or T cells provided the cDNA or gDNA that made up the material.

V lost 3 bases to trimming and J lost 4 bases; unmatched junction nucleotides: 10. CDR1 and CDR2 (germline): LNHDA, SQIVND (reference sequence). This CDR3 has 17 amino acids. As processed by the authors: Reference gene primer amplification gave estimated nucleated cell counts. Sequencing used immunoSEQ multiplex PCR; TCRdb keeps in-frame clones, though not all of them. That table supplies the V and J calls and clone size; D and trimming were determined from the DNA. Of some 42,000 clones listed, roughly 90% are singletons. The specimen sequenced was peripheral blood. The receptor was derived from a human donor in a cohort sampled during active COVID-19. The chain carries TRBV19 and TRBJ1-1; 11 nucleotides align to TRBD1. CDR3 DNA: TGTGCCAGTAGTATTAGGAGGACAGGGGGCGCGAGCACTGAAGCTTTCTTT. Amino acid sequence: CASSIRRTGGASTEAFF.